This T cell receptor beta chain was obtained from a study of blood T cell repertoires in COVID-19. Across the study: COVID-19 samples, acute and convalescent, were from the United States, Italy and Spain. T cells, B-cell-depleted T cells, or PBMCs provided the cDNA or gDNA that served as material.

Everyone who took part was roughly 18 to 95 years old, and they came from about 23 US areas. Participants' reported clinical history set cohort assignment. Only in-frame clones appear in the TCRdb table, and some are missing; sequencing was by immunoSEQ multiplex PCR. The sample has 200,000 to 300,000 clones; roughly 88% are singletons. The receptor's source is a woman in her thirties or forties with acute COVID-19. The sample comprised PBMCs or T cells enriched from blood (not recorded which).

CDR3 sequence reads: CASSLDRDTEAFF. CDR3 bases: TGTGCCAGCAGTTTAGACAGGGACACTGAAGCTTTCTTT. The J gene is TRBJ1-1, the V gene TRBV28; 7 bases agree with TRBD1. Unmatched junction bases numbered 0, after V lost 2 bases and J lost 3 bases. Germline V lookup: CDR1 MDHEN, CDR2 SYDVKM. The CDR3 contains 13 residues.